The clone carrying this TCR beta chain came up once. What it binds is not known. The data were produced by immunoSEQ multiplex PCR, yet TCRdb's version contains in-frame clones alone and is incomplete. The sample yields hundreds of thousands of clones, roughly 98% seen once. The CDR3 spans 15 residues. CDR1 is MGHRA, CDR2 YSYEKL, per germline. With 2 bases removed from V and 3 bases from J, the gap between germline ends came to 13 bases. This sample is drawn from a study of shared clonotypes between healthy human individuals. General study findings and limits: Non-shared clonotypes had lower generation probabilities than clonotypes shared by all four sorted-subset donors. The researchers took only blood, and tissue repertoires probably look different. Rarefaction exposed incomplete sorted-subset sequencing despite large depth. With a handful of donors compared, about 5% of naive CD4 clonotypes were shared.

Naive CD8 cells comprised CD45RO-negative, CCR7-positively selected cells, excluding terminally differentiated effector memory CD45RA+ cells. The TCR sequence derives from a man under 40 in good health. Sequencing input: naive CD8+ T cells sorted from blood. The rearrangement uses TRBV4-1 and TRBJ1-1; tentatively, D is TRBD1 (6 bases). The CDR3 nucleotides are TGCGCCAGCAGCCAATTACAGGGCAAGGACACTGAAGCTTTCTTT. Its translation: CASSQLQGKDTEAFF.